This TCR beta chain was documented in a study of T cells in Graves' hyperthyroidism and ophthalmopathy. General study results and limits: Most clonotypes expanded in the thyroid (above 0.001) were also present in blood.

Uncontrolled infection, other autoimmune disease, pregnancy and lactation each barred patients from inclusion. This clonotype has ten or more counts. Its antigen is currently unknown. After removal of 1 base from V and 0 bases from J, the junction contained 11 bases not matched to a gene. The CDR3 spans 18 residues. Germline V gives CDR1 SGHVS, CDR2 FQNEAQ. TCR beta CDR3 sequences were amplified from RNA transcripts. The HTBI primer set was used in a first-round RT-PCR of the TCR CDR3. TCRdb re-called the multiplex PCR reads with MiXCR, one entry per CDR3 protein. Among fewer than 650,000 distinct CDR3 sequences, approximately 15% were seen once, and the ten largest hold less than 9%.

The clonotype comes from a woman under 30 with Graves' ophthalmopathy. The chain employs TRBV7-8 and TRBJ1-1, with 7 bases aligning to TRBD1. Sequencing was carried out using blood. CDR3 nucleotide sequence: TGTGCCAGCAGCTTAGGGAGGACAGGTGGGGTCTTGAACACTGAAGCTTTCTTT. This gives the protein CASSLGRTGGVLNTEAFF.